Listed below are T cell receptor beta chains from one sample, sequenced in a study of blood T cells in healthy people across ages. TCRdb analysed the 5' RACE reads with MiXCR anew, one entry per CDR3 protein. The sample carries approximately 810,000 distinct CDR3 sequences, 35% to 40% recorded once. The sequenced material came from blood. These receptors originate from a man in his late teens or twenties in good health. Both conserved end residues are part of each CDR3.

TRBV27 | CASSVKVGAYGYTF
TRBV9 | CASSVDPENYGYTF
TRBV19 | CASSRRGYDGDPEQFF
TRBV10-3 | CAITGQGGNEQFF
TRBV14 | CASSQGGVHYGYTF
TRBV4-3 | CASSQEVSGGRTDTQYF
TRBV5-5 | CASSLELVITEQFF
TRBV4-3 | CASSQGRTPREQFF
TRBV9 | CASSTRGLSYNEQYF
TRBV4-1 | CASSQVDRGSPGANVLTF
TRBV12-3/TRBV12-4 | CASSQGTGSSSPLHF
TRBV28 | CASRRESDIQYF
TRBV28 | CASSLGGGHNGQFF
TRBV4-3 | CASSQDLVRGLGSTDTQYF
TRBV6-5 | CASSYFQGAFYGYTF
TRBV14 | CASSQQAGDRYGYTF
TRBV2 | CASYLAGQSYF
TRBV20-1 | CSARVGSISTDTQYF
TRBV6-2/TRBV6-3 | CASSSSDLIYNEQFF
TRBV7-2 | CASSPRPYYEQYF
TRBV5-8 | CASSLEVHNYGYTF
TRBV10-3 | CAMGDSQYNEQFF
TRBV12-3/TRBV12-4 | CASSSGTGVVEQYF
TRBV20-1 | CSAPSSGQSSTDTQYF
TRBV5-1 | CASRRIGTSGGLSTDTQYF
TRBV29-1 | CSVEPSASGGQYF
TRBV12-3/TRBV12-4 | CATWKGQINYGYTF
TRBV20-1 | CSARTNTRGYEQFF
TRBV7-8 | CASSLPAGTGPTDTQYF
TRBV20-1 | CSALRVGNQPQHF
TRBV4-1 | CASSRGTGPNYGYTF
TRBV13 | CASSYAPGTGGGYTF
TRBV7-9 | CASSHPVWASGQETQYF